This T cell receptor beta chain was documented in a study of CD8 T cells in Susac syndrome. V lost 3 bases and J lost 3; bases outside the gene matches: 5. CDR3 length: 16 residues. TEMRA cells were FACS-enriched, while CD8+ and CD4+ T cells were negatively isolated. Random hexamers were used to reverse transcribe the RNA input (roughly 0.5 to 1 ug). TCRdb re-derived calls from the immunoSEQ multiplex PCR reads in MiXCR, one entry per CDR3 protein. The table includes about 290,000 distinct CDR3 sequences, about nine tenths detected once. The chain recombines TRBV12-3 or TRBV12-4 with TRBJ2-1, with 10 bases fitting TRBD2. Sample: CD8+ T cells from PBMCs. This receptor was taken from a human donor with multiple sclerosis. The chain's CDR3 is CASSLWLAGDYNEQFF. CDR3 DNA sequence: TGTGCCAGCAGTTTGTGGCTAGCGGGAGACTACAATGAGCAGTTCTTC.